These 5 T cell receptor beta chains came from one sample sequenced in a study of human T cells and chemical hapten exposure. TCRdb ran MiXCR on the RACE reads and lists one entry per CDR3 protein. The table lists 80,000 to 100,000 distinct CDR3 sequences, approximately 10% of them singletons. Time point of the sample: patch test 3, about 24 weeks after DPC sensitization. Specified treatment: therapeutic diphenylcyclopropenone sensitization with weekly scalp DPC. Sequences were derived from whole blood, sampled in connection with sensitization to the hapten diphenylcyclopropenone (DPC). These receptor sequences come from a woman in her 50s with alopecia areata. Some clones in this sample may be carry-over from other donors' samples.

This clonotype was counted many times. The CDR3 reads CSGLRGSGDLQETQYF. The DNA for the CDR3 is TGCAGTGGCCTCCGGGGGAGCGGGGACCTCCAAGAGACCCAGTACTTC. This rearrangement joins TRBV20-1 to TRBJ2-5, with TRBD2 identical over 7 bases. Germline trimming cut 7 bases from V and 1 base from J; bases unmatched to any gene: 15. The CDR3 has 16 residues. The V gene's germline CDR1 is DFQATT and CDR2 SNEGSKA (reference sequence).

This clonotype was seen a handful of times. The chain is built from TRBV7-9 and TRBJ1-1; no definite D call. The CDR3 runs 11 residues. Germline CDR1 SEHNR, CDR2 FQNEAQ (reference sequence). V lost 7 bases to trimming and J lost 3 bases, with 6 bases between them. The CDR3 sequence is CASTDHTEAFF. In nucleotides, the CDR3 is TGTGCCAGCACCGACCACACTGAAGCTTTCTTT.

The chain combines TRBV6-2 or TRBV6-3 with TRBJ1-1, with D tentatively TRBD1 (6 bases). CDR1 and CDR2 from the germline V gene are MNHEY and SVGEGT. The CDR3 has 12 amino acids. V shed 6 bases and J shed 1 base, with 6 bases lying between them. The CDR3 loop is CASRGQNTEAFF. In DNA, the CDR3 is TGTGCCAGCAGGGGACAGAACACTGAAGCTTTCTTT.

This clonotype was observed many times. The V call is TRBV28, the J call TRBJ1-2; D is unclear. The CDR3 spans 12 residues. Germline CDR1 and CDR2: MDHEN and SYDVKM. Between the trimmed V and J ends, which lost 5 bases and 0 bases, there was a span of 4 bases. The CDR3 coding sequence is TGTGCCAGCAGTCTCCCTAACTATGGCTACACCTTC. Translating it yields CASSLPNYGYTF.

The chain recombines TRBV12-3 or TRBV12-4 with TRBJ2-1; D possibly corresponds to TRBD1 (6 bases). With 7 bases removed from V and 0 bases from J, the gap between germline ends came to 13 bases. This CDR3 spans 15 amino acids. DNA for the CDR3: TGTGCCAGCACCTCGGAAGGGGGCTCCTACAATGAGCAGTTCTTC. Its translation: CASTSEGGSYNEQFF.